Following are 24 T cell receptor beta chains from one sample sequenced in a study of regulatory T cells in long-lasting Graves disease. Time point reported: newly diagnosed GD, antithyroid drugs for less than 3 months. Scientists built the TCR library using RNA that was extracted from PBMCs. Combining iRepertoire HTBI primers with Arm-PCR of CDR3 regions, the authors built TCR beta libraries. TCRdb processed the multiplex PCR reads anew with MiXCR; each CDR3 protein has one entry. Found here are approximately 390,000 distinct CDR3 sequences, 15% to 20% of them singletons; the top ten hold 20%. These data were likewise used in another study, on T cells in Graves' hyperthyroidism and ophthalmopathy.

The sample was peripheral blood mononuclear cells (PBMCs), taken at new diagnosis, from a patient treated with antithyroid drugs. The receptors originated from a woman younger than 30 with Graves disease.

Comments on this clonotype: Given a much more abundant clone one base away, this may be a read error. This chain joins TRBV20-1 and TRBJ2-5, with 7 bases identical to TRBD1. The CDR3 consists of 12 residues. The germline CDR1 and CDR2 sequences are DFQATT and SNEGSKA (reference sequence). The trim removed 5 bases at V and 4 bases at J, leaving 4 bases unmatched. This CDR3 reads CSAPHRGETQYF. The CDR3 DNA sequence: TGCAGTGCTCCCCACAGGGGAGAGACCCAGTACTTC.

A remark on this clonotype: Possible read error: a much larger clone is one base away. V gene TRBV18 combines with J gene TRBJ1-2, with D possibly matching TRBD1 (6 bases). The CDR3 is 15 residues long. Germline CDR1 reads KGHSH; CDR2 reads LQKENI. V was trimmed by 2 bases and J by 10 bases, leaving 20 bases between them. In DNA form, the CDR3 reads TGTGCCAGCTCACCAAGGGGACATACCCCAGCGGTCTACACCTTC. Its protein product is CASSPRGHTPAVYTF.

This clonotype was detected ten times or more. The genes are TRBV28 and TRBJ2-7; D is uncertain. The CDR3 is 14 amino acids. V was cut by 6 bases and J by 2 bases, with 14 bases left in between. Germline-derived CDR1 and CDR2 are MDHEN and SYDVKM. The CDR3 region is CASSYTGPTYEQYF. In DNA, the CDR3 is TGTGCCAGCAGCTACACTGGGCCCACCTACGAGCAGTACTTC.

This clonotype appeared a few times. This chain joins TRBV19 and TRBJ2-1; D is tentatively TRBD1 or TRBD2 (5 bases each). The CDR3 sequence is 15 residues long. Per germline, CDR1 LNHDA and CDR2 SQIVND (reference sequence). Trimming took 3 bases from V and 6 from J, leaving 15 bases between them. The CDR3 region has the DNA TGTGCCAGTAGTATCCCGGGACCCCAAGTCAATGAGCAGTTCTTC. Its protein product is CASSIPGPQVNEQFF.

Ten or more counts support this clonotype. CDR3 amino acids: CASSPNLGTSYNEQFF. The CDR3 region has the DNA TGTGCCAGCAGCCCAAACCTCGGGACTTCATACAATGAGCAGTTCTTC. The chain carries TRBV7-3 and TRBJ2-1, with a tentative D call TRBD2 (6 bases). V lost 5 bases and J lost 4, with 18 bases in between. This CDR3 spans 16 amino acids. In germline, CDR1 is SGHTA, CDR2 FQGTGA.

CDR3 nucleotides: TGTGCCAGCAGCGGATCCGGGACCAGCTCCTATAATTCACCCCTCCACTTT. This translates into CASSGSGTSSYNSPLHF. The chain employs TRBV5-4 and TRBJ1-6; perhaps TRBD1 as D (5 bases). The germline V gene encodes CDR1 SGHNT and CDR2 YYREEE (reference sequence). The CDR3 consists of 17 residues. The V gene lost 4 bases and the J gene lost 0 bases, with 14 bases spanning the gap.

The table lists this clonotype with many counts. This sequence joins TRBV5-1 and TRBJ2-2; D call uncertain. V dropped 1 base and J dropped 5 bases, with 9 bases sitting between them. The CDR3 runs 14 residues. Germline lookup yields CDR1 SGHRS and CDR2 YFSETQ. The CDR3 DNA sequence: TGCGCCAGCAGCTTGTTGGCGCGAACCGGGGAGCTGTTTTTT. It encodes CASSLLARTGELFF. The variable domain in full, completed from reference TRBV5-1 and TRBJ2-2, reads KAGVTQTPRYLIKTRGQQVTLSCSPISGHRSVSWYQQTPGQGLQFLFEYFSETQRNKGNFPGRFSGRQFSNSRSEMNVSTLELGDSALYLCASSLLARTGELFFGEGSRLTVL.

This chain connects TRBV13 to TRBJ2-4; TRBD1 matches at 7 bases. V lost 7 bases, J lost 4 bases, and 22 bases stayed unmatched. From germline, CDR1 is PRHDT and CDR2 FYEKMQ (reference sequence). The CDR3 is 19 residues long. The CDR3 loop reads CASTVGPTGRDSWKNIQYF. The DNA for the CDR3 is TGTGCCAGCACCGTAGGTCCGACAGGGAGAGATAGTTGGAAAAACATTCAGTACTTC.

The V and J genes are TRBV20-1 and TRBJ1-4; D unresolved. Germline CDR1 DFQATT, CDR2 SNEGSKA (reference sequence). The CDR3 contains 13 residues. Trimming took 5 bases from V and 0 from J, leaving 7 bases between them. The CDR3 DNA reads TGCAGTGCTCACTCTGCAACTAATGAAAAACTGTTTTTT. Translated: CSAHSATNEKLFF.

The V call is TRBV19, the J call TRBJ2-1, with D perhaps matching TRBD1 or TRBD2 (6 bases each). V was shortened by 8 bases and J by 10 bases, with 21 bases between the two germline ends. CDR3 length equals 14 residues. Germline V gene data show CDR1 as LNHDA and CDR2 as SQIVND (reference sequence). This chain's CDR3 is CASVEGGLRGEQFF. Written as DNA, the CDR3 is TGTGCCAGTGTAGAGGGGGGCCTTCGGGGGGAGCAGTTCTTC.

This clonotype was seen a few times. The rearrangement uses TRBV6-2 or TRBV6-3 and TRBJ2-3, with TRBD2 as a possible D gene (5 bases). CDR3 length equals 14 residues. Germline V gene data show CDR1 as MNHEY and CDR2 as SVGEGT. Trimming left V 2 bases short and J 2 bases short, with 8 bases between. The CDR3 sequence is CASSYKGDTDTQYF. In DNA, the CDR3 is TGTGCCAGCAGTTACAAGGGAGACACAGATACGCAGTATTTT.

This clonotype was recorded at least ten times. This chain links TRBV5-1 with TRBJ2-5; 9 nucleotides match TRBD1. Germline V gene lookup returns CDR1 SGHRS and CDR2 YFSETQ. The CDR3 is made up of 16 amino acids. V lost 0 bases and J lost 1; bases outside the gene matches: 4. Here the CDR3 reads CASSLAGTGFQETQYF. The DNA of the CDR3 is TGCGCCAGCAGCTTGGCAGGGACAGGGTTCCAAGAGACCCAGTACTTC.

The chain couples TRBV5-1 to TRBJ2-6; 12 bases are a match to TRBD1. Germline CDR1 SGHRS, CDR2 YFSETQ. V shed 4 bases, J shed 1 base, and the junction held 6 bases outside the gene matches. The CDR3 contains 18 residues. CDR3 DNA: TGCGCCAGCAGCCCCTGGGGACAGGGGGCGTCTGGGGCCAACGTCCTGACTTTC. This sequence encodes CASSPWGQGASGANVLTF.

This clonotype occurred a few times. The chain is built from TRBV7-9 and TRBJ2-1; 8 nucleotides agree with TRBD2. The CDR3 has 15 amino acids. The V gene end was trimmed by 4 bases and the J gene end by 7 bases; junction bases not matched to a gene: 9. In germline, CDR1 is SEHNR, CDR2 FQNEAQ (reference sequence). This CDR3 reads CASSYGRGTVNEQFF. The DNA for the CDR3 is TGTGCCAGCAGCTACGGGAGGGGGACGGTTAATGAGCAGTTCTTC.

In this sample, this clonotype turned up a few times. The chain couples TRBV5-5 to TRBJ2-2; D unclear. The CDR3 extends over 14 amino acids. The V end lost 0 bases, the J end lost 5 bases, and 8 bases lay between the germline ends. Germline CDR1 is SGHKS and CDR2 is YYEKEE (reference sequence). This CDR3 reads CASSLEGLTGELFF. CDR3 nucleotides: TGTGCCAGCAGCTTGGAGGGCTTGACCGGGGAGCTGTTTTTT.

The rearrangement links TRBV4-1 to TRBJ2-5, with D perhaps matching TRBD1 or TRBD2 (5 bases each). The CDR3 extends over 14 amino acids. Germline V gene data show CDR1 as MGHRA and CDR2 as YSYEKL. V was clipped by 0 bases and J by 7 bases, with 12 bases between them. The CDR3 sequence: CASSQELTRGTQYF. CDR3 nucleotide sequence: TGCGCCAGCAGCCAAGAACTGACGAGGGGGACCCAGTACTTC.

About this clonotype: A read error is possible here, since a much larger clone lies one base away. The genes are TRBV10-3 and TRBJ1-5; D gene uncertain. This CDR3 comprises 15 residues. V gave up 5 bases and J gave up 4 bases, with 15 bases separating them. Germline V gene sequence: CDR1 ENHRY, CDR2 SYGVKD. The CDR3, as DNA: TGTGCCATCAGTCCACTTATGGGTCCGAATCAGCCCCAGCATTTT. Amino acids: CAISPLMGPNQPQHF.

This clonotype was seen at least ten times. The junction shows a germline mismatch at one end, possibly a read error. The chain is built from TRBV4-1 and TRBJ2-3; D gene unclear. Germline V lookup: CDR1 MGHRA, CDR2 YSYEKL. The CDR3 consists of 14 residues. In DNA form, the CDR3 reads TGTGCCAGCAGCCAAGAGCGCACTTCAGATACGCAGTATTTT. It is translated as CASSQERTSDTQYF.

This clonotype has at least ten counts. The rearrangement links TRBV28 to TRBJ2-5; 9 nucleotides agree with TRBD1. The germline gives CDR1 MDHEN, CDR2 SYDVKM. The V and J ends lost 4 bases and 4 bases, in that order; junction bases with no gene match: 4. The CDR3 totals 14 residues. The CDR3 loop is CASSSADRGETQYF. The CDR3 DNA is TGTGCCAGCAGTTCCGCGGACAGGGGAGAGACCCAGTACTTC.

This clonotype was seen repeatedly, ten times or more. The V call is TRBV6-2 or TRBV6-3, the J call TRBJ2-3; the D is unclear. Trimming cost V 4 bases and J 5 bases, with 10 bases left between them. CDR1 MNHEY and CDR2 SVGEGT come from the germline V gene. CDR3 length: 13 amino acids. CDR3 bases: TGTGCCAGCAGTTCGGACGAGAAAGATACGCAGTATTTT. Its translation: CASSSDEKDTQYF.

The genes are TRBV19 and TRBJ1-1, with D uncertain. The ends were cut back, 5 bases at V and 0 bases at J, with 10 bases in the middle. The CDR3 sequence is 14 residues long. Germline V gene data show CDR1 as LNHDA and CDR2 as SQIVND (reference sequence). The CDR3 nucleotides are TGTGCCAGTAGTTTGGGCAATCTGAACACTGAAGCTTTCTTT. It codes for CASSLGNLNTEAFF.

In this sample, this clonotype turned up many times. The chain has TRBV11-3 and TRBJ1-2, with 11 bases matching TRBD1. Trimming at V came to 5 bases and at J to 0 bases, leaving 5 bases not matched to a gene. The CDR3 runs to 16 residues. Germline V lookup: CDR1 SGHNT, CDR2 YENEEA. CDR3 region: CASSGGQGETNYGYTF. In DNA form, the CDR3 reads TGTGCCAGCAGCGGGGGACAGGGGGAAACTAACTATGGCTACACCTTC.

The J gene is TRBJ1-6, the V gene TRBV20-1; tentative D call: TRBD1 (6 bases). This CDR3 has 14 amino acids. In germline, CDR1 is DFQATT, CDR2 SNEGSKA (reference sequence). V shed 1 base and J shed 7 bases, with 11 bases lying between them. DNA of the CDR3: TGCAGTGCTAGAGTACAGGGAAACAATTCACCCCTCCACTTT. Translating it yields CSARVQGNNSPLHF.

This clonotype came up many times. The chain employs TRBV5-1 and TRBJ1-4; possible D gene TRBD1, 6 bases. The V gene lost 2 bases and the J gene lost 7 bases, with 15 bases spanning the gap. This CDR3 has 15 amino acids. The V gene's germline CDR1 is SGHRS and CDR2 YFSETQ. The CDR3 sequence is CASSLIGGWREKLFF. The CDR3 DNA sequence: TGCGCCAGCAGCTTAATAGGGGGTTGGCGTGAAAAACTGTTTTTT.